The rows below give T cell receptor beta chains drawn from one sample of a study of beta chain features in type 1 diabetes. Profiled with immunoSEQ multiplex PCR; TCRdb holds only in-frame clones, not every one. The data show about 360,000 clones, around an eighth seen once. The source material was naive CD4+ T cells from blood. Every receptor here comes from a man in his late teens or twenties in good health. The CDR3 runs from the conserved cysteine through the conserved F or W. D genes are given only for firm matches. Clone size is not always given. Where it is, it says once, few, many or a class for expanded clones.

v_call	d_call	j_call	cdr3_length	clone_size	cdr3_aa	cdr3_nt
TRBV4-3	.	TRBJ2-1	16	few	CASSQDPQGQYNEQFF	TGCGCCAGCAGCCAAGATCCACAGGGCCAATACAATGAGCAGTTCTTC
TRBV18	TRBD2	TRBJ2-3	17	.	CASSPLPLAGNTDTQYF	TGTGCCAGCTCACCACTGCCACTAGCGGGCAACACAGATACGCAGTATTTT
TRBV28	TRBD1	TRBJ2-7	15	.	CASSYPRQGRAEQYF	TGTGCCAGCAGTTATCCTCGACAGGGACGGGCGGAGCAGTACTTC
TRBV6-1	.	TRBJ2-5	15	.	CASSATGKTRETQYF	TGTGCCAGCAGTGCCACAGGAAAAACGAGGGAGACCCAGTACTTC
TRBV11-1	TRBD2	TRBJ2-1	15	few	CASSKAASGRNEQFF	TGTGCCAGCAGCAAAGCGGCTAGCGGACGCAATGAGCAGTTCTTC
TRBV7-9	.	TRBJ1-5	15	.	CASSPGTWGNQPQHF	TGTGCCAGCAGCCCCGGGACATGGGGCAATCAGCCCCAGCATTTT
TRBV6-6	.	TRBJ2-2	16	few	CASSYAQGFNTGELFF	TGTGCCAGCAGTTACGCCCAGGGGTTCAACACCGGGGAGCTGTTTTTT
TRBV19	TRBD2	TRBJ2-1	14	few	CATLGGSGYNEQFF	TGTGCCACCCTAGGCGGGAGTGGCTACAATGAGCAGTTCTTC
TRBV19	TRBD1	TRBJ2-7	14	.	CASSPYESGGEQYF	TGTGCCAGTAGTCCATACGAATCAGGGGGCGAGCAGTACTTC
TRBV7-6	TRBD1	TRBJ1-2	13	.	CASRLQGASGYTF	TGTGCCAGCAGACTACAGGGGGCGAGTGGCTACACCTTC
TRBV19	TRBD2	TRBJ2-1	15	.	CASSRSGSSYNEQFF	TGTGCCAGTAGTAGGAGCGGGAGCTCCTACAATGAGCAGTTCTTC
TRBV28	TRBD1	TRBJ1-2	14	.	CATQRTGPNYGYTF	TGTGCCACCCAGCGGACAGGGCCCAACTATGGCTACACCTTC
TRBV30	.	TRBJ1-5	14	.	CAWSDGGHNQPQHF	TGTGCCTGGAGTGACGGGGGGCACAATCAGCCCCAGCATTTT
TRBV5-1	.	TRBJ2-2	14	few	CASSQQGMAGELFF	TGCGCCAGCAGCCAACAGGGTATGGCCGGGGAGCTGTTTTTT
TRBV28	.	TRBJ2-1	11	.	CASSPYREQFF	TGTGCCAGCAGCCCCTACCGGGAGCAGTTCTTC
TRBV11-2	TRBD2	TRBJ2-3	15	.	CASSRGGGTTDTQYF	TGTGCCAGCAGCCGCGGGGGGGGGACCACAGATACGCAGTATTTT
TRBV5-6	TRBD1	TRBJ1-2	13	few	CASSTRDSYGYTF	TGTGCCAGCAGCACACGGGACAGCTATGGCTACACCTTC
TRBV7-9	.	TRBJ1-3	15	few	CASSPGQGPGNTIYF	TGTGCCAGCAGCCCAGGGCAGGGGCCTGGAAACACCATATATTTT
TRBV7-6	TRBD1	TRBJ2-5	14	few	CASSQGQVQETQYF	TGTGCCAGCAGCCAGGGACAGGTACAAGAGACCCAGTACTTC
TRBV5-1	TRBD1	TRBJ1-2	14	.	CASSLDQGALGYTF	TGCGCCAGCAGCTTGGATCAGGGGGCGCTCGGCTACACCTTC
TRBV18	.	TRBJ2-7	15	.	CASSPTYTGQDEQYF	TGTGCCAGCTCACCGACCTATACAGGGCAGGACGAGCAGTACTTC
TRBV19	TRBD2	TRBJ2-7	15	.	CASSIRLAGTYEQYF	TGTGCCAGTAGTATTAGGCTAGCGGGTACCTACGAGCAGTACTTC
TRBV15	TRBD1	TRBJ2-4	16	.	CATSRGTGRAKNIQYF	TGTGCCACCAGCAGAGGGACAGGGAGAGCCAAAAACATTCAGTACTTC
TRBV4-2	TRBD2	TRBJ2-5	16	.	CASSRGPLAGQETQYF	TGTGCCAGCAGCCGAGGACCCCTAGCGGGACAAGAGACCCAGTACTTC
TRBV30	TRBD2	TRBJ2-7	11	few	CAWHSGGHQYF	TGTGCCTGGCATAGCGGGGGACATCAGTACTTC
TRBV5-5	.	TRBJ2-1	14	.	CASSLDLVGAEQFF	TGTGCCAGCAGCTTGGATCTGGTAGGGGCAGAGCAGTTCTTC
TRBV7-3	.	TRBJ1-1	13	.	CASSQTVNTEAFF	TGTGCCAGCAGCCAAACAGTGAACACTGAAGCTTTCTTT
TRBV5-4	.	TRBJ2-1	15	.	CASSLGPRALNEQFF	TGTGCCAGCAGCTTGGGTCCCAGGGCCCTCAATGAGCAGTTCTTC
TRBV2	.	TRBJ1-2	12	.	CASSETSYGYTF	TGTGCCAGCAGTGAAACAAGCTATGGCTACACCTTC
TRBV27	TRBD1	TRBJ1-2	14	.	CASSSGQGTHGYTF	TGTGCCAGCAGTTCAGGACAGGGCACCCATGGCTACACCTTC
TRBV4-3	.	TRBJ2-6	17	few	CASSQDRGRSGANVLTF	TGCGCCAGCAGCCAAGACAGGGGAAGGTCTGGGGCCAACGTCCTGACTTTC
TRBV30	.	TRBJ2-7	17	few	CAWSSNDGRRPSYEQYF	TGTGCCTGGAGCTCCAACGACGGCAGGCGACCCTCCTACGAGCAGTACTTC
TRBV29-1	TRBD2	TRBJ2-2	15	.	CSVEPVAGRGGELFF	TGCAGCGTTGAACCCGTAGCGGGAAGGGGCGGGGAGCTGTTTTTT
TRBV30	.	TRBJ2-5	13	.	CAWSGSDQETQYF	TGTGCCTGGAGTGGTTCAGACCAAGAGACCCAGTACTTC
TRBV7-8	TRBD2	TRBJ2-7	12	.	CASTPAGHEQYF	TGTGCCAGCACCCCAGCGGGGCACGAGCAGTACTTC
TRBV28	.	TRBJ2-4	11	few	CASSLRYIQYF	TGTGCCAGCAGTTTGCGATACATTCAGTACTTC
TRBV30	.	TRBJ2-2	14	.	CAWSVLGLGGELFF	TGTGCCTGGAGTGTACTAGGGCTGGGCGGGGAGCTGTTTTTT
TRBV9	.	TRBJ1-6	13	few	CASSPRNNSPLHF	TGTGCCAGCAGCCCTAGGAATAATTCACCCCTCCACTTT
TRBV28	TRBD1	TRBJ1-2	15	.	CASIPPGTGVQGYTF	TGTGCCAGCATCCCGCCGGGGACAGGGGTTCAAGGCTACACCTTC
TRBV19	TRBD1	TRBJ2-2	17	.	CASSTGQGGLRGGELFF	TGTGCCAGTAGTACGGGACAGGGGGGCCTACGAGGCGGGGAGCTGTTTTTT
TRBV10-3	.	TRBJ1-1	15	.	CAIRPEYRGHTEAFF	TGTGCCATCAGACCAGAATATAGAGGTCACACTGAAGCTTTCTTT
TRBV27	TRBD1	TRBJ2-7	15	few	CASSPLDRDPYEQYF	TGTGCCAGCAGTCCCCTAGACAGGGACCCCTACGAGCAGTACTTC
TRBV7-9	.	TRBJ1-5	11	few	CAVGGGQPQHF	TGTGCCGTCGGGGGGGGACAGCCCCAGCATTTT
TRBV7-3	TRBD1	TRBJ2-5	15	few	CASSSTGLGPETQYF	TGTGCCAGCAGCTCGACAGGGTTGGGTCCGGAGACCCAGTACTTC
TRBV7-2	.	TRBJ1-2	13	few	CASSFSRSGGYTF	TGTGCCAGCAGCTTTTCTCGATCGGGGGGCTACACCTTC
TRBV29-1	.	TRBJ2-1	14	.	CSVVRVKGYNEQFF	TGCAGCGTTGTGAGGGTTAAGGGTTACAATGAGCAGTTCTTC
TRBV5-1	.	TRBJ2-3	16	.	CASSPSIGASTDTQYF	TGCGCCAGCAGCCCCTCTATTGGGGCTAGCACAGATACGCAGTATTTT
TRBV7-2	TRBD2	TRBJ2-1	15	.	CASSLDGLVDNEQFF	TGTGCCAGCAGCTTAGATGGACTAGTCGACAATGAGCAGTTCTTC
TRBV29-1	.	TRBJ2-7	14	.	CSVEGVGSLYEQYF	TGCAGCGTAGAGGGAGTCGGTAGCCTCTACGAGCAGTACTTC
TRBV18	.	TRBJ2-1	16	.	CASSLRQGGRYNEQFF	TGTGCCAGCTCACTTCGCCAGGGGGGTCGCTACAATGAGCAGTTCTTC
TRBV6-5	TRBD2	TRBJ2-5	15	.	CARPRRGGLWETQYF	TGTGCCAGGCCTCGGCGGGGGGGCTTATGGGAGACCCAGTACTTC
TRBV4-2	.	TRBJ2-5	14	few	CASSQSTAQETQYF	TGTGCCAGCAGCCAGTCGACAGCCCAAGAGACCCAGTACTTC
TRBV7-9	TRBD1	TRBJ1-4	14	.	CASSLGQGREKLFF	TGTGCCAGCAGCCTAGGACAGGGACGAGAAAAACTGTTTTTT